Ten or more counts support the clone carrying this T cell receptor (beta chain). TCRdb re-called the reads through MiXCR, storing one row per CDR3 protein. The sample shows roughly 230,000 distinct CDR3 sequences, roughly 22% of them seen only once. The record originates from a study of T cell repertoires in cytomegalovirus infection. The sequenced material came from CD8+ T cells from PBMCs. This sequence originates from a human donor in good health (CMV status not recorded). Some clones in this sample may be carry-over from other donors' samples.

CDR3 in DNA: TGTGCCAGCAGCCCTTTCCGGCTAGCGGGGCCCTACGAGCAGTACTTC. The encoded protein is CASSPFRLAGPYEQYF. J is TRBJ2-7 and V is TRBV12-3 or TRBV12-4; TRBD2 aligns across 9 bases. J gave up 2 bases and V 6 bases, and 11 bases lay outside the gene matches. The CDR3 is made up of 16 amino acids.